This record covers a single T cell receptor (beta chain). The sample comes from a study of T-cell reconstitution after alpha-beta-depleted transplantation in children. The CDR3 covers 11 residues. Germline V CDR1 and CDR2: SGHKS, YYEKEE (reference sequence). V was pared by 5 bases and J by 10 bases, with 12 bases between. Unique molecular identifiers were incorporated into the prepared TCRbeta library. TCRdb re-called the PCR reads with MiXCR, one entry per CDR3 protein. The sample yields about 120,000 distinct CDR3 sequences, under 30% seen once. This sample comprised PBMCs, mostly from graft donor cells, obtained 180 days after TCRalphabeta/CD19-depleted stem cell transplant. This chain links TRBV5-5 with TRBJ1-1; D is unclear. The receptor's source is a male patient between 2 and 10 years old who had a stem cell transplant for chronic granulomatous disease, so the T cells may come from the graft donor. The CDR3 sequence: CASSFRERAFF. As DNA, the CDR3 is TGTGCCAGCAGTTTCCGGGAGAGAGCTTTCTTT.